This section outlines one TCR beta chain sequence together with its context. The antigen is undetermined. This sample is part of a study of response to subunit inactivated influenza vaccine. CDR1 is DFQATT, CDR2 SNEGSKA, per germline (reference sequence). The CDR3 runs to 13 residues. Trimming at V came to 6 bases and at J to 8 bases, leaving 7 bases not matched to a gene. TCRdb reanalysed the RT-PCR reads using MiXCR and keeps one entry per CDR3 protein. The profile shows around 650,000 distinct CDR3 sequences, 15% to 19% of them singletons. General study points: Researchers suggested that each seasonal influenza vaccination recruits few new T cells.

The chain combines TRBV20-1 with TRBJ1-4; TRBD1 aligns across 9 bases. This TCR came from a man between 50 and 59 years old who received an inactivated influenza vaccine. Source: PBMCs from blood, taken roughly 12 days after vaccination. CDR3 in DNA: TGCAGTGCCAACAGGGGGCGAGAGGAAAAACTGTTTTTT. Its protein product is CSANRGREEKLFF.